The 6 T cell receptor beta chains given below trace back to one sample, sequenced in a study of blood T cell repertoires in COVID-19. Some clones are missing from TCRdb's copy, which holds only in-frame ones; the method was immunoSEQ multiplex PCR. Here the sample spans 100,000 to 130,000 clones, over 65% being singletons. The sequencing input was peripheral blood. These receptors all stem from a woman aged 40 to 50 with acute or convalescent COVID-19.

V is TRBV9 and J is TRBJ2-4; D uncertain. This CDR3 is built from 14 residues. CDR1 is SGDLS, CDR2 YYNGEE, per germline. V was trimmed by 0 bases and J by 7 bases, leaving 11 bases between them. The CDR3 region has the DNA TGTGCCAGCAGCGTAGATGATCGCGGCAACATTCAGTACTTC. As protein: CASSVDDRGNIQYF.

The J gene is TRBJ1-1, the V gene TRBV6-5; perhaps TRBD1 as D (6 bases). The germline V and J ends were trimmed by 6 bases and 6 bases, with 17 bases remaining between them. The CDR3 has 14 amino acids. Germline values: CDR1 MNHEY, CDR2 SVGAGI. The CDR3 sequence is CASRLDRTTSEAFF. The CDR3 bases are TGTGCCAGCAGGCTGGACAGAACAACTTCTGAAGCTTTCTTT.

The CDR3 protein is CASSVGTAFYNEQFF. The CDR3 DNA follows: TGTGCCAGCAGCGTAGGGACAGCTTTTTACAATGAGCAGTTCTTC. V is TRBV9 and J is TRBJ2-1; D perhaps matches TRBD1 (6 bases). V was clipped by 0 bases and J by 4 bases, with 11 bases between them. This CDR3 contains 15 residues. Germline V lookup: CDR1 SGDLS, CDR2 YYNGEE.

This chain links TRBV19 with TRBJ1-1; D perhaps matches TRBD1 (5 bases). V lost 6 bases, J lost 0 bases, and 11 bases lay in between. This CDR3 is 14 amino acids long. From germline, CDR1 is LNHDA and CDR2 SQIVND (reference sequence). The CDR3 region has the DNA TGTGCCAGTAGCGCGGGGCCAGTGAACACTGAAGCTTTCTTT. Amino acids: CASSAGPVNTEAFF.

The CDR3 sequence: CASSYSYGYTF. In DNA form, the CDR3 reads TGTGCCAGCAGCTACAGCTATGGCTACACCTTC. The genes are TRBV11-2 and TRBJ1-2; D is unclear. The germline V gene encodes CDR1 SGHAT and CDR2 FQNNGV. V dropped 4 bases and J dropped 4 bases, with 4 bases sitting between them. CDR3 length: 11 amino acids.

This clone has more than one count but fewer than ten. This chain's CDR3 is CASKGTADSDSYEQYF. The CDR3 DNA reads as TGTGCCAGCAAGGGGACAGCGGACAGCGATTCCTACGAGCAGTACTTC. The rearrangement links TRBV27 to TRBJ2-7; 7 positions match TRBD1. Trimming at V came to 7 bases and at J to 1 base, leaving 13 bases not matched to a gene. Germline loops: CDR1 MNHEY, CDR2 SMNVEV (reference sequence). CDR3 size: 16 residues.